This entry features one T cell receptor beta chain sequence. This record belongs to a study of blood T cell repertoires in COVID-19. In the study overall: COVID-19 samples collected from the United States, Italy and Spain covered acute and convalescent phases. PBMCs, B-cell-depleted T cells, or T cells were the source of the cDNA or gDNA that made up the material.

In the original workflow: Scientists estimated how many nucleated cells there were by amplifying reference gene primers. Sequencing was performed with immunoSEQ multiplex PCR; in TCRdb, only in-frame clones are kept and a portion is missing. D and trimming come from the DNA, and the V and J calls and clone size come from that table. The sample consists of approximately 350,000 clones, about 90% of them appearing once. Looked up from germline, CDR1 is LGHNA and CDR2 is YNFKEQ. CDR3 length: 17 residues. Between the trimmed V and J ends, which lost 0 bases and 1 base, there was a span of 15 bases. The receptor's source is a man aged 40-50 years with acute or convalescent COVID-19. The chain uses TRBV4-2 and TRBJ1-2; maybe TRBD1 (6 bases). The sequenced material came from peripheral blood. CDR3 coding DNA: TGTGCCAGCAGCCAAGAGGACCGGACAGACATTAACTATGGCTACACCTTC. This codes for CASSQEDRTDINYGYTF.